Following are 5 T cell receptor beta chains from one sample sequenced in a study of T cell repertoires in cytomegalovirus infection. In TCRdb, the reads were re-called with MiXCR into one record per CDR3 protein. There are roughly 600,000 distinct CDR3 sequences in the sample; 20% to 25% occur only once, and roughly 8% lies in the top ten. Sequencing used CD8+ T cells from PBMCs. The source is a human donor in good health (CMV status not recorded). Some clones in this sample may be carry-over from other donors' samples.

The V gene is TRBV4-3, the J gene TRBJ2-4; possible D gene TRBD1, 5 bases. The length of the CDR3 is 17 residues. The germline gives CDR1 LGHNA, CDR2 YSLEER. Trimming left V 1 base short and J 0 bases short, with 13 bases between. For the CDR3, the DNA is TGCGCCAGCAGCCAAGGGCGGCAGGGCCTAGCCAAAAACATTCAGTACTTC. This encodes CASSQGRQGLAKNIQYF.

This clonotype was detected ten times or more. At one end, the junction sequence differs from germline, possibly due to a read error. The CDR3 loop is CASSFIQDLNF. The CDR3 DNA is TGTGCCAGCAGCTTTATACAGGATCTCAACTTC. This chain uses TRBV7-9 with TRBJ1-2; D is perhaps TRBD1 (5 bases). The germline V gene has CDR1 SEHNR and CDR2 FQNEAQ (reference sequence). This CDR3 has 11 amino acids.

This clonotype was counted between two and nine times. The V gene is TRBV12-3 or TRBV12-4, the J gene TRBJ1-1, with TRBD1 as a possible D gene (6 bases). Trimming shortened V by 4 bases and J by 6 bases, and 21 bases separated the two germline ends. The CDR3 loop spans 16 amino acids. CDR3 nucleotides: TGTGCCAGCAGTTATCCTCCTGACAGGCAGGGCGCTGAAGCTTTCTTT. It encodes CASSYPPDRQGAEAFF.

Details on this clonotype: A read error may be the cause here, since a much bigger clone is one base away. The CDR3 DNA reads as TGTGCCGGCAGCTCGACCGGGACAGGGGGCGAGCAGTACTTC. It specifies CAGSSTGTGGEQYF. The chain carries TRBV7-6 and TRBJ2-7; TRBD1 agrees at 11 bases. This CDR3 is built from 14 residues. Germline-derived CDR1 and CDR2 are SGHVS and FNYEAQ.

In its sample, this clonotype was seen many times. The rearrangement joins TRBV7-9 to TRBJ2-2; D gene unclear. Trimming left V 2 bases short and J 5 bases short, with 12 bases between. This CDR3 has 15 residues. The V gene's germline CDR1 is SEHNR and CDR2 FQNEAQ (reference sequence). The CDR3 reads CASSLTGPATGELFF. Written as DNA, the CDR3 is TGTGCCAGCAGCTTAACTGGGCCAGCTACCGGGGAGCTGTTTTTT.